The source of this TCR beta chain is a study of control samples from healthy donors and cancer patients (dated by TCRdb to about 2020). The CDR3 sequence holds 14 residues, the cysteine and phenylalanine included. Only the CDR3 portion is preserved as DNA: 42 bases, with reading frame beginning at the first base. The junction carries 12 bases between V and J, which are trimmed by 6 bases and 3 bases respectively. Sequences MNHEY (CDR1) and SVGAGI (CDR2) are obtained from the germline V gene. In the case of this clone: This receptor's antigen is unknown. It has no much larger one-base neighbor in the sample; base qualities were not kept.

The library relied on the immunoSEQ multiplex PCR assay. Not all clones reach the TCRdb copy of this immuneACCESS table, which keeps in-frame sequences only. Checked studies attribute under half of the gap to unresolved V genes and leave the rest unexplained. This sample gives roughly 120,000 clones in total; about 92% of them show up just once. The ten most abundant clones make up about 1.7% of the sample. The source is a man in his fifties with head and neck cancer. The sample consisted of PBMCs. This sequence uses TRBV6-5 and TRBJ1-5; TRBD1 is perhaps the D gene, given 6 matching bases. At the DNA level, the sequence is TGTGCCAGCAGCACAGGACAGTCCAATCAGCCCCAGCATTTT. Its translation is CASSTGQSNQPQHF.